This TCR beta chain was identified during a study of tumor and adjacent non-tumor tissue in lung cancer. The template was RNA from unsorted bulk tissue. Distant lung tissue was collected more than 3 cm away from the tumor edge. Chemotherapy-naive patients with new lung cancer underwent thoracic surgery in China, August–November 2014. Notes on the study in general: Normal lung showed higher cumulative top 100 clone frequency than tumor. Tumor tissue had significantly higher TCR diversity than normal lung. Shorter survival was associated with higher TCR diversity in tumors.

Details on this clonotype: The antigen remains unidentified.

TCRbeta libraries were built with three rounds of nested PCR, modified from ARM-PCR. Using its own MiXCR run on the multiplex PCR reads, TCRdb lists one record per CDR3 protein. The data show some 73,000 distinct CDR3 sequences, 65% to 85% seen once. The clonotype comes from a man aged 60-69 years with non-small cell lung cancer. Sequencing input: distant non-tumor lung tissue.

CDR3 coding DNA: TGTGCCAGCAGTTACGCCTCGACATGTGGCTCCTACGAGCAGTACTTC. This gives the protein CASSYASTCGSYEQYF. The J gene is TRBJ2-7, the V gene TRBV6-5; D gene ambiguous. V lost 2 bases to trimming and J lost 0 bases, with 14 bases between them. Germline values: CDR1 MNHEY, CDR2 SVGAGI. The CDR3 runs 16 residues.